This entry describes one T cell receptor beta chain. The target antigen is unknown. The data were taken from a study of cytomegalovirus exposure and HLA in healthy donors. About the research overall: Early on, a data release was issued that held roughly 86 million unique TCRs from HLA-typed donors.

Study-wide findings and caveats: In vitro confirmation showed a few CMV-associated chains to be CMV antigen specific. The number of N-insertions in an Asian-associated ancestry cluster was reportedly below the roughly 670-donor mean in a later analysis. TCR beta sequences numbering under 20,000 were associated with HLA alleles at 0.05 false discovery rate in a later analysis.

The CDR3 contains 16 residues. CDR1 and CDR2 (germline): SGHAT, FQNNGV. Trimming at V came to 2 bases and at J to 3 bases, leaving 5 bases not matched to a gene. The primer mix had 60 Vbeta and 13 Jbeta primers. Method: immunoSEQ multiplex PCR; TCRdb's copy keeps in-frame clones and lacks some. This sample has over 100,000 clones, with 75% to 80% found just once. The genes are TRBV11-2 and TRBJ2-5, with TRBD2 identical over 11 bases. Sequenced: PBMCs. The TCR sequence derives from a woman aged 25-40 years in good health and CMV-seropositive. The CDR3 reads CASSLYSGGEKETQYF. CDR3 in DNA: TGTGCCAGCAGCTTATATAGCGGGGGGGAGAAAGAGACCCAGTACTTC.